These 5 T cell receptor beta chains were sequenced from one sample in a study of T cell repertoires in cytomegalovirus infection. Their specific antigens are unknown. TCRdb re-analysed the reads in MiXCR, keeping a single row per CDR3 protein. The table has 750,000 to 950,000 distinct CDR3 sequences, 25% to 35% seen once; the top ten hold around 14%. The input for sequencing was cultured CD8+ T cells from PBMCs, taken from culture after CMV antigen stimulation. The receptors were sampled from a human donor in good health (CMV status not recorded). Some clones in this sample may be carry-over from other donors' samples.

The rearrangement uses TRBV5-1 and TRBJ2-2; TRBD2 aligns across 7 bases. The V gene end was trimmed by 4 bases and the J gene end by 4 bases; junction bases not matched to a gene: 10. The length of the CDR3 is 16 residues. In germline, CDR1 is SGHRS, CDR2 YFSETQ. The chain's CDR3 is CASSPRAGEGTGELFF. CDR3 DNA: TGCGCCAGCAGCCCAAGAGCTGGGGAGGGCACCGGGGAGCTGTTTTTT.

The chain is built from TRBV7-9 and TRBJ2-6; TRBD1 might be the D (5 bases). The length of the CDR3 is 16 residues. V shed 2 bases and J shed 4 bases, with 12 bases lying between them. CDR1 and CDR2 from the germline V gene are SEHNR and FQNEAQ (reference sequence). The chain's CDR3 is CASSLYGALGANVLTF. CDR3 nucleotides: TGTGCCAGCAGCTTATATGGGGCGCTGGGGGCCAACGTCCTGACTTTC.

V usage is TRBV12-3 or TRBV12-4 and J usage is TRBJ1-2; D uncertain. V shed 3 bases and J shed 3 bases, with 20 bases lying between them. The CDR3 consists of 17 residues. The DNA of the CDR3 is TGTGCCAGCAGTTTTGAACCCGGGTCCAGGCCCCACTATGGCTACACCTTC. Its protein is CASSFEPGSRPHYGYTF.

The chain recombines TRBV13 with TRBJ2-7; D uncertain. The CDR3 runs to 15 residues. Per germline, CDR1 PRHDT and CDR2 FYEKMQ (reference sequence). Trimming cost V 0 bases and J 0 bases, with 9 bases left between them. The CDR3 loop is CASSLGRTVSYEQYF. The CDR3 nucleotides read TGTGCCAGCAGCTTAGGTAGGACCGTCTCCTACGAGCAGTACTTC. The full variable domain, rest sourced from reference TRBV13 and TRBJ2-7, is AAGVIQSPRHLIKEKRETATLKCYPIPRHDTVYWYQQGPGQDPQFLISFYEKMQSDKGSIPDRFSAQQFSDYHSELNMSSLELGDSALYFCASSLGRTVSYEQYFGPGTRLTVT.

This clonotype was picked up a small number of times. The CDR3 loop reads CASSPPDTETQYF. The CDR3 bases are TGTGCCAGCAGCCCCCCGGATACGGAGACCCAGTACTTC. The chain is built from TRBV5-4 and TRBJ2-5; D uncertain. Germline loops: CDR1 SGHNT, CDR2 YYREEE (reference sequence). This CDR3 is 13 amino acids long. V gave up 4 bases and J gave up 5 bases, with 12 bases separating them.